This record covers a single T cell receptor beta chain. Its specificity is unknown. The sample comes from a study of cytomegalovirus exposure and HLA in healthy donors. Points from the study as a whole: Most subjects' HLA-A and HLA-B alleles were reportedly predicted from TCR beta sequences. In vitro work confirmed that a few CMV-associated chains recognize CMV antigens.

Use of 60 Vbeta and 13 Jbeta primers characterized the PCR. Original analysis: Some 10 million of about 88 million unique TCR beta chains were shared, per a later count. Method: immunoSEQ multiplex PCR; TCRdb's copy keeps in-frame clones and lacks some. V and J calls and clone size are copied from that table; D and trimming were computed from the DNA. The repertoire consists of some 130,000 clones, with 65% to 85% occurring once and the leading ten covering approximately 1.1%. Each donor was nominally healthy when sampled (though unrecorded immune exposures were likely). Germline CDR1 WNHNN, CDR2 SYGVQD (reference sequence). V lost 2 bases to trimming and J lost 0 bases, with 19 bases between them. This CDR3 is 18 amino acids long.

This rearrangement joins TRBV10-1 to TRBJ1-1, with TRBD1 as a possible D gene (6 bases). Sequencing used PBMCs. The origin of this receptor is a boy younger than 18 in good health and CMV-seronegative. The CDR3 nucleotides read TGCGCCAGCAGTGAGCCCCATCCCGGGGGGCCTTTGAACACTGAAGCTTTCTTT. As protein: CASSEPHPGGPLNTEAFF.